The text below deals with one T cell receptor (beta chain). This entry belongs to a study of graft-versus-host responses after intestinal transplantation. CDR3 length: 15 residues. Trimming took 2 bases from V and 1 from J; bases not matched to a gene: 5. CDR1 SGDLS and CDR2 YYNGEE come from the germline V gene. Repertoires were generated with immunoSEQ multiplex PCR, while TCRdb's copy carries only in-frame clones and drops some. The sample includes about 80,000 clones, 92% of them seen just once. The clonotype originates from a human patient who received an intestinal transplant, so some T cells may come from the graft donor. Sequences were derived from PBMCs, sampled 98 days after intestinal transplantation. The rearrangement uses TRBV9 and TRBJ2-5; 7 bases map to TRBD2. The CDR3 DNA reads as TGTGCCAGCAGCGTTATGGCTAGCGGCCAAGAGACCCAGTACTTC. This gives the protein CASSVMASGQETQYF.